The clone carrying this T cell receptor beta chain is a singleton in its sample. What it recognizes is unknown. These data belong to a study of siplizumab effects on memory and regulatory T cells. Whole-study findings and limits: It was never confirmed that proliferating Tregs from siplizumab cultures were suppressive. Of the alloreactive clones, only a minor fraction mapped to unstimulated subsets.

Per sample, around 10^5 TCR templates underwent assay. Data came from immunoSEQ multiplex PCR; TCRdb stores just in-frame clones and leaves some out. Of about 91,000 clones listed, more than 85% were seen once; the top ten hold around 6.5%. The V gene lost 1 base and the J gene lost 0 bases, with 12 bases spanning the gap. The V gene's germline CDR1 is SEHNR and CDR2 FQNEAQ (reference sequence). This CDR3 is 16 amino acids long. The sequencing input was CD8+ T cells sorted from blood. The clonotype comes from a human donor in good health. This chain joins TRBV7-9 and TRBJ1-1; no clear D gene. CDR3 loop: CASSLDPDLMNTEAFF. Written as DNA, the CDR3 is TGTGCCAGCAGCTTAGACCCCGACTTAATGAACACTGAAGCTTTCTTT.